A selection of T cell receptor beta chains follows, all from one sample in a study of early T cells in non-severe SARS-CoV-2 infection. TCRdb re-derived calls from the 5' RACE reads in MiXCR, one entry per CDR3 protein. The table lists fewer than 55,000 distinct CDR3 sequences, nearly 7.5% of them singletons. The sequenced sample was whole blood. These receptors were taken from an adult who was a healthcare worker with PCR-confirmed SARS-CoV-2 infection or an uninfected control (not recorded which). Each CDR3 is given with its conserved first and last residue. A D gene is named only where the DNA matches it firmly. Size is stated for part of the rows, as once, few or many counts, or as a class when the clone is expanded.

j_call clone_size v_call d_call cdr3_nt cdr3_aa
TRBJ2-1 few TRBV4-1 NA TGCGCCAGCAGCCAAGCGGGGATATCCTACAATGAGCAGTTCTTC CASSQAGISYNEQFF
TRBJ1-6 NA TRBV7-3 NA TGTGCCAGCAGCTCACCGGGGGCCGCAAGCTCCTATAATTCACCCCTCCACTTT CASSSPGAASSYNSPLHF
TRBJ2-1 many TRBV12-3/TRBV12-4 TRBD2 TGTGCCAGCAGCCAACTAGCGGGGGAAGACAATGAGCAGTTCTTC CASSQLAGEDNEQFF
TRBJ1-4 many TRBV28 NA TGTGCCAGCAGTCATACCGGGACAAGTGAAAAACTGTTTTTT CASSHTGTSEKLFF
TRBJ1-4 NA TRBV6-5 TRBD1 TGTGCCAGCAGTTCCCAGGGGGTAGCTAATGAAAAACTGTTTTTT CASSSQGVANEKLFF
TRBJ2-1 many TRBV6-4 NA TGTGCCAGCAGCTCCGGGACCCTCTCCTACAATGAGCAGTTCTTC CASSSGTLSYNEQFF
TRBJ1-5 few TRBV30 TRBD1 TGTGCCTGGAGCGACAGGGTGGAAGATCAGCCCCAGCATTTT CAWSDRVEDQPQHF
TRBJ1-6 many TRBV6-5 NA TGTGCCAGCAGTTACGGGGGAGGATCACCCCTCCACTTT CASSYGGGSPLHF
TRBJ1-6 NA TRBV7-2 NA TGTGCCAGCAGCCCCCGAACCGGGAATTCACCCCTCCACTTT CASSPRTGNSPLHF
TRBJ2-3 NA TRBV4-3 NA TGCGCCAGCAGCCGGGCCTCGCCAGATACGCAGTATTTT CASSRASPDTQYF
TRBJ2-1 many TRBV3-1 TRBD1 TGTGCCAGCAGACCCGGGACAGGGAGGCATGAGCAGTTCTTC CASRPGTGRHEQFF
TRBJ1-6 NA TRBV27 NA TGTGCCAGCAGTTTAACGCGGAATTCACCCCTCCACTTT CASSLTRNSPLHF
TRBJ2-3 many TRBV4-1 NA TGCGCCAGCAGCCAAGAAGGCCTGCCTAGCACAGATACGCAGTATTTT CASSQEGLPSTDTQYF
TRBJ2-1 few TRBV7-2 NA TGTGCCAGCAGCTTTTCCTACAATGAGCAGTTCTTC CASSFSYNEQFF
TRBJ1-1 few TRBV7-9 NA TGTGCCAGCAGCTTAGCTTCTTCACCTGAAGCTTTCTTT CASSLASSPEAFF
TRBJ2-2 few TRBV10-1 NA TGCGCCAGCACCGAAAGAGTATTGGGGCAGGGCGGGGAGCTGTTTTTT CASTERVLGQGGELFF
TRBJ2-5 many TRBV24-1 NA TGTGCCACCAGTGATTTGATGAAGGGAGAAGAGACCCAGTACTTC CATSDLMKGEETQYF
TRBJ2-1 many TRBV7-2 TRBD1 TGTGCCAGCAGCCTACCGGGACAGGGGTCTAATGAGCAGTTCTTC CASSLPGQGSNEQFF
TRBJ2-3 many TRBV18 TRBD2 TGTGCCAGCTCACCTCGGACTAGCGGGGCAACAGATACGCAGTATTTT CASSPRTSGATDTQYF
TRBJ1-1 many TRBV29-1 NA TGCAGCGTTGTTGGGGCGGAAGCTTTCTTT CSVVGAEAFF
TRBJ2-1 many TRBV6-2/TRBV6-3 NA TGTGCCAGCAGTGAACCGGGACATCTCCCCAATGAGCAGTTCTTC CASSEPGHLPNEQFF
TRBJ1-1 NA TRBV7-9 NA TGTGCCAGCAGCCTAAAAGGACAGACTGAAGCTTTCTTT CASSLKGQTEAFF
TRBJ2-7 many TRBV20-1 TRBD2 TGCAGTGCCGCTAGCGGGGATTACGAGCAGTACTTC CSAASGDYEQYF
TRBJ1-1 NA TRBV6-2/TRBV6-3 NA TGTGCCAGCAGTTCCCCCCCCCCTCGGACTGTTGAAGCTTTCTTT CASSSPPPRTVEAFF
TRBJ2-7 few TRBV3-1 NA TGTGCCAGCAGCCAGTCCGGGGAGCAGTACTTC CASSQSGEQYF
TRBJ2-3 many TRBV7-3 NA TGTGCCAGCAGCGAAGGGGTGCATACAGATACGCAGTATTTT CASSEGVHTDTQYF
TRBJ1-1 many TRBV10-2 NA TGCGCCAGCAGTGAAGAGGGCATGAACACTGAAGCTTTCTTT CASSEEGMNTEAFF
TRBJ1-4 many TRBV7-2 NA TGTGCCAGCGGCGCAACTAATGAAAAACTGTTTTTT CASGATNEKLFF
TRBJ2-1 many TRBV9 NA TGTGCCAGCAGCCCGAGCGGCGGGGTGTCGTTTTACAATGAGCAGTTCTTC CASSPSGGVSFYNEQFF
TRBJ2-5 many TRBV20-1 NA TGCAGTGAACGACACCTGACGGGGGAGACCCAGTACTTC CSERHLTGETQYF
TRBJ1-1 many TRBV9 NA TGTGCCAGCGCACAGGGAACTGAAGCTTTCTTT CASAQGTEAFF
TRBJ1-3 few TRBV6-6 TRBD1 TGTGCCAGCAGTTACTCCCCCAGGGGGGGGGTCATCTCTGGAAACACCATATATTTT CASSYSPRGGVISGNTIYF
TRBJ2-3 NA TRBV5-1 NA TGCGCCAGCAGCTTGGAAGACCTCACAGATACGCAGTATTTT CASSLEDLTDTQYF
TRBJ2-3 NA TRBV28 NA TGTGCCAGCAGTTTGGGTGTGGGCGGAACCACAGATACGCAGTATTTT CASSLGVGGTTDTQYF
TRBJ2-2 many TRBV30 TRBD1 TGTGCCTGGAGTACAGGGGGTCTGGGGGAGCTGTTTTTT CAWSTGGLGELFF
TRBJ1-6 many TRBV20-1 TRBD1 TGCAGTGCTATGGACAGGAACAATTCACCCCTCCACTTT CSAMDRNNSPLHF
TRBJ2-5 NA TRBV29-1 NA TGCAGCGTTGGTGGACGGGGGCAAGAGACCCAGTACTTC CSVGGRGQETQYF
TRBJ1-2 many TRBV12-3/TRBV12-4 NA TGTGCCAGCAGTTTAAAGGAGTCCCATGGCTACACCTTC CASSLKESHGYTF
TRBJ1-2 NA TRBV4-2 NA TGTGCCAGCAGCCGTACAGCAGCTAACTATGGCTACACCTTC CASSRTAANYGYTF
TRBJ1-2 many TRBV2 NA TGTGCCAGCAGCCCCGACGGAAGGGCAGCAGGCTACACCTTC CASSPDGRAAGYTF
TRBJ1-5 NA TRBV28 NA TGTGCCAACGGGGGGCTTCAACAGCCCCAGCATTTT CANGGLQQPQHF
TRBJ2-5 few TRBV10-1 NA TGCGCCAGCAGTCCATTAGTCGGGGAGACCCAGTACTTC CASSPLVGETQYF
TRBJ1-3 NA TRBV7-9 TRBD1 TGTGCCAGCAGCTCCTGGACAGGGATGACAGACACCATATATTTT CASSSWTGMTDTIYF
TRBJ2-3 many TRBV12-3/TRBV12-4 NA TGTGCCAGCCTACGGGGACTTTCGGAGGATACGCAGTATTTT CASLRGLSEDTQYF
TRBJ2-3 NA TRBV6-5 TRBD1 TGTGCCAGCAGTCACGGGACAGGAGGTCTGGGTACGCAGTATTTT CASSHGTGGLGTQYF
TRBJ2-7 few TRBV12-3/TRBV12-4 TRBD1 TGTGCCAGCAGTTCCGGGACAGGGGGCCCCTACGAGCAGTACTTC CASSSGTGGPYEQYF
TRBJ2-1 NA TRBV9 NA TGTGCCAGCAGCGTAGAGATGAATGAGCAGTTCTTC CASSVEMNEQFF
TRBJ2-7 many TRBV28 NA TGTGCCAGCAGTCCGAACCCGGGGACCGCATCTTACGAGCAGTACTTC CASSPNPGTASYEQYF
TRBJ2-5 many TRBV29-1 NA TGCAGCGCAGAAGACAGGGCGGGGGAGACCCAGTACTTC CSAEDRAGETQYF
TRBJ1-1 few TRBV6-5 NA TGTGCCAGCACGGCACAGGTGAACACTGAAGCTTTCTTT CASTAQVNTEAFF
TRBJ1-1 few TRBV7-8 NA TGTGCCAGCAGCTTGGCCATACAGGGCAAAGCTTTCTTT CASSLAIQGKAFF
TRBJ2-1 NA TRBV28 NA TGTGCCAGCAGTGCTCTGAAGGTCGGGAATGAGCAGTTCTTC CASSALKVGNEQFF